Given below is one TCR beta chain in context. The record originates from a study of blood T cell repertoires in COVID-19. The length of the CDR3 is 12 residues. The V end was cut by 4 bases, the J end by 5 bases, with 8 bases between. The authors' processing: Estimated nucleated cell counts came from reference gene primer amplification. The data were produced by immunoSEQ multiplex PCR, yet TCRdb's version contains in-frame clones alone and is incomplete. The V and J calls and the clone size are those of that table, but D and trimming were determined from the DNA. The sample holds 330,000 or so clones, around 87% seen once.

Sequenced: PBMCs or T cells enriched from blood (not recorded which). The chain joins TRBV12-3 or TRBV12-4 to TRBJ1-2; D is ambiguous. This TCR was sampled from a man aged 40-55 years in a cohort exposed to, infected with or recovered from COVID-19 (not recorded which). The CDR3 spells CASSSRVYGYTF. In nucleotides, the CDR3 is TGTGCCAGCAGTTCGAGGGTTTATGGCTACACCTTC.